The 25 T cell receptor beta chains below all came from one sample that was sequenced in a study of blood T cells in healthy people across ages. With a J-beta primer mix and a sample-barcoded 5' primer, a second PCR ran 7 to 11 cycles. TCRdb independently ran MiXCR on the 5' RACE reads; one entry per CDR3 protein. Of some 800,000 distinct CDR3 sequences in the sample, approximately 44% were seen once. The sequencing input was blood. Source of these receptors: a man aged 60 to 69 in good health.

V gene TRBV5-1 combines with J gene TRBJ1-2, with D uncertain. Germline CDR1 is SGHRS and CDR2 is YFSETQ. The CDR3 consists of 14 residues. V lost 4 bases to trimming and J lost 3 bases, with 13 bases between them. The CDR3 is CASSPGVGDYGYTF. The CDR3 DNA sequence: TGCGCCAGCAGCCCCGGAGTTGGGGACTATGGCTACACCTTC.

V gene TRBV6-2 or TRBV6-3 combines with J gene TRBJ2-2; perhaps D is TRBD1 or TRBD2 (5 bases each). The germline V and J ends were trimmed by 2 bases and 4 bases, with 11 bases remaining between them. The CDR3 sequence is 15 residues long. CDR1 and CDR2 from the germline V gene are MNHEY and SVGEGT. The DNA of the CDR3 is TGTGCCAGCAGTTACGGGGGTGGAGTCACCGGGGAGCTGTTTTTT. This sequence encodes CASSYGGGVTGELFF.

This sequence joins TRBV20-1 and TRBJ2-3; 11 bases are shared with TRBD2. The V and J ends lost 6 bases and 2 bases, in that order; junction bases with no gene match: 10. Germline CDR1 reads DFQATT; CDR2 reads SNEGSKA (reference sequence). The CDR3 has 16 amino acids. For the CDR3, the DNA is TGCAGTGCCGCTCAGGGACTAGCGGCTTTCACAGATACGCAGTATTTT. Amino acids: CSAAQGLAAFTDTQYF.

In this sample, this clonotype turned up a few times. This chain uses TRBV12-3 or TRBV12-4 with TRBJ2-5, with unresolved D. The V and J ends lost 0 bases and 5 bases respectively, with 7 bases between them. This CDR3 is built from 13 residues. This chain's CDR3 is CASSLAQRETQYF. Here the CDR3 DNA reads TGTGCCAGCAGTTTAGCCCAGAGGGAGACCCAGTACTTC.

The CDR3 spells CASSPLNSGGFYEQYF. CDR3 sequence (DNA): TGTGCCAGCAGCCCCCTTAATAGCGGGGGTTTCTACGAGCAGTACTTC. This chain joins TRBV3-1 and TRBJ2-7; 9 bases are shared with TRBD2. Trimming took 4 bases from V and 3 from J; bases not matched to a gene: 10. The CDR3 is made up of 16 amino acids. From germline, CDR1 is LGHDT and CDR2 YNNKEL (reference sequence).

The chain has TRBV18 and TRBJ2-1; D might be TRBD1 (7 bases). V was cut by 5 bases and J by 4 bases, with 21 bases left in between. CDR3 length equals 17 residues. Germline lookup yields CDR1 KGHSH and CDR2 LQKENI. This chain's CDR3 is CASSILGGTAVYNEQFF. CDR3 sequence (DNA): TGTGCCAGCTCAATTTTGGGCGGGACAGCCGTATACAATGAGCAGTTCTTC.

The chain carries TRBV6-1 and TRBJ1-4; 11 bases are shared with TRBD1. The length of the CDR3 is 16 residues. The germline gives CDR1 MNHNS, CDR2 SASEGT. Unmatched junction bases numbered 4, after V lost 0 bases and J lost 7 bases. The CDR3: CASSEAHGTGGEKLFF. The CDR3 DNA is TGTGCCAGCAGTGAAGCGCATGGGACAGGGGGTGAAAAACTGTTTTTT.

The chain recombines TRBV7-2 with TRBJ2-7; 11 nucleotides align to TRBD1. Germline V lookup: CDR1 SGHTA, CDR2 FQGNSA. The CDR3 totals 15 residues. The J segment lost 3 bases and the V segment lost 6 bases, leaving 7 bases of the junction unmatched. CDR3 protein: CASSSPGQGGYEQYF. The CDR3 nucleotides read TGTGCCAGCAGTTCTCCGGGACAGGGGGGCTACGAGCAGTACTTC.

This clonotype came up a few times. V is TRBV14 and J is TRBJ2-1; D remains ambiguous. Trimming cost V 3 bases and J 3 bases, with 6 bases left between them. CDR1 SGHDN and CDR2 FVKESK come from the germline V gene. This CDR3 spans 13 amino acids. The CDR3 here is CASSQVVYNEQFF. DNA of the CDR3: TGTGCCAGCAGCCAGGTAGTCTACAATGAGCAGTTCTTC.

This clonotype was observed at least ten times. Since a much larger clone is just one base distant, this may be a read error. The genes are TRBV7-9 and TRBJ2-7, with 7 bases aligning to TRBD1. The CDR3 covers 15 residues. Trimming took 4 bases from V and 5 from J; bases not matched to a gene: 11. Looked up from germline, CDR1 is SEHNR and CDR2 is FQNEAQ (reference sequence). CDR3: CASSSAQGEIDEQYF. The DNA for the CDR3 is TGTGCCAGCAGCTCCGCGCAGGGGGAAATCGACGAGCAGTACTTC.

The J gene is TRBJ1-2, the V gene TRBV29-1; D ambiguous. The V and J ends lost 1 base and 6 bases respectively, with 9 bases between them. Per germline, CDR1 SQVTM and CDR2 ANQGSEA. The CDR3 contains 12 residues. The CDR3 protein is CSVEVGANGYTF. The CDR3 DNA reads TGCAGCGTTGAAGTGGGTGCAAATGGCTACACCTTC. Supplemented by reference TRBV29-1 and TRBJ1-2, the full variable domain reads SAVISQKPSRDICQRGTSLTIQCQVDSQVTMMFWYRQQPGQSLTLIATANQGSEATYESGFVIDKFPISRPNLTFSTLTVSNMSPEDSSIYLCSVEVGANGYTFGSGTRLTVV.

This clonotype appeared a few times. The chain combines TRBV6-5 with TRBJ2-7; TRBD2 is a possible D gene (6 bases). Germline V CDR1 and CDR2: MNHEY, SVGAGI. The CDR3 length is 12 residues. Trimming removed 8 bases at V and 0 bases at J, with 8 bases between. The CDR3 DNA sequence: TGTGCCAGCGGGGGAGGCTCCTACGAGCAGTACTTC. Its translation is CASGGGSYEQYF.

V gene TRBV12-3 or TRBV12-4 combines with J gene TRBJ2-7; 11 bases are a match to TRBD2. The assigned J gene may be wrong: the sequence end matches TRBJ2-5 better. CDR3 length: 18 amino acids. This CDR3 is CASSLFSRGLAGGETQYF. As DNA, the CDR3 is TGTGCCAGCAGTTTGTTTTCCCGGGGGCTAGCGGGGGGAGAGACCCAGTACTTC.

The sample holds one count of this clonotype. V and J are TRBV20-1 and TRBJ2-1; 8 bases are shared with TRBD1. The CDR3 length is 15 residues. After removal of 0 bases from V and 4 bases from J, the junction contained 5 bases not matched to a gene. The germline CDR1 and CDR2 sequences are DFQATT and SNEGSKA (reference sequence). CDR3 coding DNA: TGCAGTGCTAGAGATGGCCAGGGGGCTTACAATGAGCAGTTCTTC. Translating gives CSARDGQGAYNEQFF.

This chain joins TRBV18 and TRBJ1-2; 12 bases agree with TRBD1. The J segment lost 8 bases and the V segment lost 3 bases, leaving 13 bases of the junction unmatched. Germline assignment: CDR1 KGHSH and CDR2 LQKENI. The CDR3 is made up of 17 amino acids. The CDR3 DNA reads as TGTGCCAGCTCACCGGAGGGACAGGGGGCTAGTAAGTCCGGCTACACCTTC. This sequence encodes CASSPEGQGASKSGYTF.

In its sample, this clonotype was seen once. This rearrangement joins TRBV20-1 to TRBJ1-1; no firm D call. V lost 6 bases and J lost 1, with 9 bases in between. CDR3 length: 12 residues. CDR1 is DFQATT, CDR2 SNEGSKA, per germline (reference sequence). This chain's CDR3 is CSAPTENTEAFF. In DNA form, the CDR3 reads TGCAGTGCGCCGACCGAGAACACTGAAGCTTTCTTT.

The chain uses TRBV4-3 and TRBJ1-1; D uncertain. This CDR3 spans 15 amino acids. The germline V gene has CDR1 LGHNA and CDR2 YSLEER. V shed 3 bases and J shed 0 bases, with 11 bases lying between them. The CDR3 is CASSQTQGMNTEAFF. DNA of the CDR3: TGCGCCAGCAGCCAGACCCAAGGAATGAACACTGAAGCTTTCTTT.

A remark on this clonotype: Germline is not matched at one junction end, which may reflect a read error. V and J are TRBV29-1 and TRBJ2-4; D is perhaps TRBD1 (6 bases). The end of the DNA aligns better with TRBJ2-7, so the J call may be wrong. Per the germline V gene, CDR1 is SQVTM and CDR2 is ANQGSEA. The CDR3 runs to 14 residues. The CDR3 DNA follows: TGCGGCGTTGGGGGTTTAGGGGACAACTACGAGCAGTACTTC. Translation: CGVGGLGDNYEQYF.

V is TRBV5-5 and J is TRBJ1-5, with D unresolved. This CDR3 is built from 16 residues. The ends were cut back, 4 bases at V and 2 bases at J, with 16 bases in the middle. CDR1 and CDR2 (germline): SGHKS, YYEKEE (reference sequence). CDR3 bases: TGTGCCAGCAGCCCTCTCAAGGCACCGGGCAATCAGCCCCAGCATTTT. Protein: CASSPLKAPGNQPQHF.

This clonotype was detected only a few times. The rearrangement links TRBV13 to TRBJ2-1; 12 nucleotides line up with TRBD2. Germline-derived CDR1 and CDR2 are PRHDT and FYEKMQ (reference sequence). V lost 0 bases, J lost 5 bases, and 5 bases stayed unmatched. The CDR3 has 17 residues. The DNA for the CDR3 is TGTGCCAGCAGCTTAGGCTGGACTAGCGGGGCTGACAATGAGCAGTTCTTC. Amino acids: CASSLGWTSGADNEQFF.

The table lists this clonotype with a few counts. This chain uses TRBV12-3 or TRBV12-4 with TRBJ1-5; D uncertain. This CDR3 is 12 amino acids long. Trimming shortened V by 2 bases and J by 7 bases, and 6 bases separated the two germline ends. CDR3 sequence (DNA): TGTGCCAGCAGTTTAAAAGAGCAGCCCCAGCATTTT. It yields the protein CASSLKEQPQHF.

This clonotype was detected a few times. The J gene is TRBJ1-2, the V gene TRBV7-2, with D perhaps TRBD1 (5 bases). The ends were cut back, 1 base at V and 7 bases at J, with 16 bases in the middle. The CDR3 consists of 15 residues. Germline V gene data show CDR1 as SGHTA and CDR2 as FQGNSA. The CDR3 sequence: CASSLGGATGFGYTF. The DNA of the CDR3 is TGTGCCAGCAGCTTAGGAGGGGCTACAGGCTTTGGCTACACCTTC.

The chain recombines TRBV10-1 with TRBJ2-1, with D maybe TRBD1 (6 bases). Germline V gives CDR1 WNHNN, CDR2 SYGVQD (reference sequence). The CDR3 is made up of 18 amino acids. V was pared by 0 bases and J by 4 bases, with 19 bases between. CDR3: CASSESGPRGVGYNEQFF. The CDR3 DNA reads as TGCGCCAGCAGTGAGTCAGGGCCCAGGGGTGTGGGATACAATGAGCAGTTCTTC.

The chain is built from TRBV7-2 and TRBJ2-3, with 13 bases that match TRBD2. Losses at the gene ends were 4 bases for V and 1 base for J; bases not matched to a gene: 5. Germline CDR1 reads SGHTA; CDR2 reads FQGNSA. CDR3 length equals 17 residues. In DNA form, the CDR3 reads TGTGCCAGCAGCTCTAGAGGACTAGCGGGGGGCACAGATACGCAGTATTTT. This sequence encodes CASSSRGLAGGTDTQYF.

There are a few counts of this clonotype. The chain recombines TRBV7-2 with TRBJ1-5; TRBD1 matches at 7 bases. The V gene's germline CDR1 is SGHTA and CDR2 FQGNSA. The CDR3 contains 13 residues. V lost 4 bases, J lost 11 bases, and 8 bases stayed unmatched. The CDR3 region is CASSSSHRGTQHF. CDR3 sequence (DNA): TGTGCCAGCAGCTCGAGCCACAGGGGAACCCAGCATTTT.